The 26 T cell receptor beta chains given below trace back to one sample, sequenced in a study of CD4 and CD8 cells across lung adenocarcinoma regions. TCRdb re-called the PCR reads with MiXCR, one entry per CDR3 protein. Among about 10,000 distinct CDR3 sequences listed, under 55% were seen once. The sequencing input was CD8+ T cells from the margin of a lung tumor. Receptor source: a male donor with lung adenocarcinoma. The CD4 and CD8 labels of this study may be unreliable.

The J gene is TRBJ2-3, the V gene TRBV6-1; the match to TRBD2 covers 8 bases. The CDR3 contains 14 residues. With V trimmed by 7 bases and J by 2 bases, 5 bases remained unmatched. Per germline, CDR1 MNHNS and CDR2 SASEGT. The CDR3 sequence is CASKRGGSTDTQYF. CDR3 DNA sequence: TGTGCCAGCAAACGGGGGGGATCCACAGATACGCAGTATTTT.

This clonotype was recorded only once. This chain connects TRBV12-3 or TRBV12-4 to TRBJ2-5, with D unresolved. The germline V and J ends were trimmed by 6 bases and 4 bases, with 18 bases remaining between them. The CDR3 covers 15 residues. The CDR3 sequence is CASSFVFPSGETQYF. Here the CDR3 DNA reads TGTGCCAGCAGCTTCGTGTTTCCCTCAGGAGAGACCCAGTACTTC.

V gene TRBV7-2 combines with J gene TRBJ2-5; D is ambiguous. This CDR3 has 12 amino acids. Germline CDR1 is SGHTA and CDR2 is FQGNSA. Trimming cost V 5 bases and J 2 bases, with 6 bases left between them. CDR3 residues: CASSRRQETQYF. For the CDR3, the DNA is TGTGCCAGCAGCCGCAGACAAGAGACCCAGTACTTC.

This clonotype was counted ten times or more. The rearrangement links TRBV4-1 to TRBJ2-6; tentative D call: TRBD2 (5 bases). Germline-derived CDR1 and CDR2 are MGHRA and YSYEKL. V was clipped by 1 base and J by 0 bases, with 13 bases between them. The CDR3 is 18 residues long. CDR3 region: CASSQVGLTNSGANVLTF. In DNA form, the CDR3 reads TGCGCCAGCAGCCAAGTAGGTTTGACTAACTCTGGGGCCAACGTCCTGACTTTC.

Here the CDR3 DNA reads TGTGCCAGCAGCCCTAGGGACAGGCCAACCACAGATACGCAGTATTTT. It is translated as CASSPRDRPTTDTQYF. The J gene is TRBJ2-3, the V gene TRBV14, with 8 bases aligning to TRBD1. The V and J ends lost 4 bases and 2 bases, in that order; junction bases with no gene match: 8. Germline V gives CDR1 SGHDN, CDR2 FVKESK. CDR3 length: 16 residues.

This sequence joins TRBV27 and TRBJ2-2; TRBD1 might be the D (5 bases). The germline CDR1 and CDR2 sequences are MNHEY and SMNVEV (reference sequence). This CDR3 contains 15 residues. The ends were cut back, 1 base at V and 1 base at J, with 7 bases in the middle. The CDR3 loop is CASSLYRKNTGELFF. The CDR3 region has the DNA TGTGCCAGCAGTTTATACAGGAAGAACACCGGGGAGCTGTTTTTT.

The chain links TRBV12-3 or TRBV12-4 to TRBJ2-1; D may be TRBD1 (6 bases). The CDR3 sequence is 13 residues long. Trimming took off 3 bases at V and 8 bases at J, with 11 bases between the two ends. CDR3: CASSLAQGHEQFF. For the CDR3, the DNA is TGTGCCAGCAGTTTGGCCCAGGGGCATGAGCAGTTCTTC.

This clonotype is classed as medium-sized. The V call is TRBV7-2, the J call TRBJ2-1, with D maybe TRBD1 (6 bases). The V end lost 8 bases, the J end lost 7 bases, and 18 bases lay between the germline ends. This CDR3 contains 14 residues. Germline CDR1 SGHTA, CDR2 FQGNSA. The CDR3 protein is CASVRTGLTNEQFF. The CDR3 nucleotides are TGTGCCAGCGTACGTACAGGGCTCACGAATGAGCAGTTCTTC.

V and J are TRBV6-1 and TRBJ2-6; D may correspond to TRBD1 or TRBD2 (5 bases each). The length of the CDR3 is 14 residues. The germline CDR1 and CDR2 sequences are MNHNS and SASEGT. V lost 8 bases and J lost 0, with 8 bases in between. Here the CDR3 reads CASGTLSGANVLTF. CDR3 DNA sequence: TGTGCCAGCGGGACCCTCTCTGGGGCCAACGTCCTGACTTTC.

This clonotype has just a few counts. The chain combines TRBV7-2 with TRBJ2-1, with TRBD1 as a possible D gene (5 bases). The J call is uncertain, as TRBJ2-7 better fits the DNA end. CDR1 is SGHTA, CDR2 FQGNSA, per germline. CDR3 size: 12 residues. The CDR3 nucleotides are TGTGCCAGCAGCCTGGGGCCCCAAGAGCAGTACTTC. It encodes CASSLGPQEQYF.

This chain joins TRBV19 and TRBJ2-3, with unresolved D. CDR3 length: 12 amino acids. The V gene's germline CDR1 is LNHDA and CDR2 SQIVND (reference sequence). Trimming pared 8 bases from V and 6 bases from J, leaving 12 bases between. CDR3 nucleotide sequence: TGTGCCAGTTCCACCCCGGGTGATACGCAGTATTTT. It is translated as CASSTPGDTQYF.

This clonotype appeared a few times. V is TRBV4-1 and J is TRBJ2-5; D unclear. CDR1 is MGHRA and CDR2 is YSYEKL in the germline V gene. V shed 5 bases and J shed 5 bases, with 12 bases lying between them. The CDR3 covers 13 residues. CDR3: CASSSLTTETQYF. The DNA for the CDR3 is TGCGCCAGCAGCTCCCTGACGACCGAGACCCAGTACTTC.

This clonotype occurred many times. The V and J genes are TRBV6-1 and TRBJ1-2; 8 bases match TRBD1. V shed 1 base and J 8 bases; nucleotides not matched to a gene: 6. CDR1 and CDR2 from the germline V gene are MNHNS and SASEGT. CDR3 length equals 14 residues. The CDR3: CASSEVMDRVGYTF. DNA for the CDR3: TGTGCCAGCAGTGAAGTGATGGACAGGGTCGGCTACACCTTC.

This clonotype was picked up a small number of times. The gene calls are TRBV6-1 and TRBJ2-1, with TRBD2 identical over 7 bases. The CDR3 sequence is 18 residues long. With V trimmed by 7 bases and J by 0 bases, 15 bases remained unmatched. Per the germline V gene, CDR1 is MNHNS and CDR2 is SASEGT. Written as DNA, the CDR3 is TGTGCCAGCATCCCTGGGGGGGGACCTATTAGCTCCTACAATGAGCAGTTCTTC. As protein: CASIPGGGPISSYNEQFF.

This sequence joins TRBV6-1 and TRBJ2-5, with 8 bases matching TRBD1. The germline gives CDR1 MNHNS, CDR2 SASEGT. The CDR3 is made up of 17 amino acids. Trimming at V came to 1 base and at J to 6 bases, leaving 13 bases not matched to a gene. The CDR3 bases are TGTGCCAGCAGTGAAGTCTCACGGACAGGGCTGCTGCAGACCCAGTACTTC. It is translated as CASSEVSRTGLLQTQYF.

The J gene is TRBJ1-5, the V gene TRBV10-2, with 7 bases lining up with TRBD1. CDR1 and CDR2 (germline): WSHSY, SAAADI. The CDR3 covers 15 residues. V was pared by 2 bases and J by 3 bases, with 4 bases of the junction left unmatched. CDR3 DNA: TGCGCCAGCAGTGAGCGGGGACAGCTCAATCAGCCCCAGCATTTT. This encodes CASSERGQLNQPQHF.

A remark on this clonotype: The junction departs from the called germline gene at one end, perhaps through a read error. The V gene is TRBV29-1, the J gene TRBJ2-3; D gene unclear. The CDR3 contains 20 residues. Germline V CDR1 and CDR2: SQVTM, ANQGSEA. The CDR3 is CSVANISPRLSQLLALLGDF. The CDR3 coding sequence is TGCAGCGTTGCAAACATTTCCCCCAGGCTCTCACAGCTTTTGGCTTTGCTTGGTGACTTC.

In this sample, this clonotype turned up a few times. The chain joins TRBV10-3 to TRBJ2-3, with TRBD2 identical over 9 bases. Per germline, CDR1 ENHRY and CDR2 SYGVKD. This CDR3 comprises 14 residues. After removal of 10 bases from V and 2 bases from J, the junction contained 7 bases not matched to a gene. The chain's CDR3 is CATLAGVNTDTQYF. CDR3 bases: TGTGCCACCTTAGCGGGGGTGAACACAGATACGCAGTATTTT.

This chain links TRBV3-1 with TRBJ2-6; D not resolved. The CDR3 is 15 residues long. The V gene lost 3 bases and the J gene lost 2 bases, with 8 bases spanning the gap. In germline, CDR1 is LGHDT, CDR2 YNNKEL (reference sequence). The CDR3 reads CASSHSGTGANVLTF. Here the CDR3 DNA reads TGTGCCAGCAGCCATAGTGGGACTGGGGCCAACGTCCTGACTTTC.

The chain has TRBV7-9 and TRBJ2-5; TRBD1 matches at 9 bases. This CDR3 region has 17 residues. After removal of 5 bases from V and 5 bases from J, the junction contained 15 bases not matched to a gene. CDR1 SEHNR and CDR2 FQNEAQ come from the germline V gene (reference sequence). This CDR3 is CASSLPVNRGPGETQYF. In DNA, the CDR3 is TGTGCCAGCAGCCTCCCCGTCAACAGGGGGCCTGGGGAGACCCAGTACTTC.

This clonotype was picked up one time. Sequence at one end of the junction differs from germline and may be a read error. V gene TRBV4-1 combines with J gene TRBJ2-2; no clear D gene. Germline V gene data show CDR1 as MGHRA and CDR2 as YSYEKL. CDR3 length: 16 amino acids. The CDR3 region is CASSHHGCGNTNELFF. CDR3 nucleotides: TGCGCCAGCAGCCACCATGGCTGTGGGAACACCAATGAGCTGTTTTTC.

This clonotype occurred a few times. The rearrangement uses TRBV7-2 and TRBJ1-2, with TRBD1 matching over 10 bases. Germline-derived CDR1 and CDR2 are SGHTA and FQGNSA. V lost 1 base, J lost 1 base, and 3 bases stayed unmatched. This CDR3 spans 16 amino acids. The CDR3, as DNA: TGTGCCAGCAGCTTAGGGGGACAGGGGATTAACTATGGCTACACCTTC. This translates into CASSLGGQGINYGYTF.

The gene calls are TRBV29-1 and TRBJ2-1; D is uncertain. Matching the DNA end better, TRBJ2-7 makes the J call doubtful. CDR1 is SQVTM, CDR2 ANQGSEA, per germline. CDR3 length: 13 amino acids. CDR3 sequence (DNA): TGCAGCGCCTCTGCCGGCGGCTCCTACGAGCAGTACTTC. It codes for CSASAGGSYEQYF.

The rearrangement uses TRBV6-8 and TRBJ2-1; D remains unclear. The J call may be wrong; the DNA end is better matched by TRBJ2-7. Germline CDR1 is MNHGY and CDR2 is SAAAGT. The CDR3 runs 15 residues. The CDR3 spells CACSNARPCTDAQYF. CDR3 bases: TGTGCATGCAGTAATGCGCGACCGTGCACAGATGCGCAGTACTTC.

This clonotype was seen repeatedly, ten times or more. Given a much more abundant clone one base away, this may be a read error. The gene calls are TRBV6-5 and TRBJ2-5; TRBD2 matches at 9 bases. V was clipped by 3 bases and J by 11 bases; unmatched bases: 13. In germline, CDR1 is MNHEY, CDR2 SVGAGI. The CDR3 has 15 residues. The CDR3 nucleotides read TGTGCCAGCAGTTATGGGAGCGGGGGGCCGGGTGAGCAGTACTTC. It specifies CASSYGSGGPGEQYF.

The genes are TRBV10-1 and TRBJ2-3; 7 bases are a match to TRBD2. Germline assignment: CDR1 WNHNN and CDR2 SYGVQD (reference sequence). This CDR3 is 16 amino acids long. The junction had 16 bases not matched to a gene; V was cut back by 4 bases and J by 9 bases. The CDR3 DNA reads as TGCGCCAGCAGTGTTAGATCGGGAGGCCCGAAAAACACGCAGTATTTT. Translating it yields CASSVRSGGPKNTQYF.